Presented here are 24 T cell receptor beta chains from one specimen sequenced in a study of spatial heterogeneity in lung cancer. MiXCR, run by TCRdb on the 5' RACE reads, gives a single entry per CDR3 protein. The sample lists 7,500 to 10,000 distinct CDR3 sequences, roughly half occurring once. Study-wide results and limits: It was found that expanded intratumoral alpha and beta TCR counts tracked tumor mutation counts.

No antigen has been assigned to these receptors. Time point described: sample taken at primary tumor resection. The material was lung tumor tissue, obtained at surgery. These receptors came from a female donor with early-stage non-small cell lung cancer.

A word on this clonotype: For a library built for alpha chains, this beta chain is a stray read; little rests on its size. The chain has TRBV5-4 and TRBJ2-1; 8 bases fit TRBD1. CDR1 is SGHNT and CDR2 is YYREEE in the germline V gene (reference sequence). The J segment lost 3 bases and the V segment lost 5 bases, leaving 7 bases of the junction unmatched. The CDR3 contains 15 residues. The CDR3 bases are TGTGCCAGCAGGCGGACAGGGCCTCTCTACAATGAGCAGTTCTTC. It is translated as CASRRTGPLYNEQFF.

The sample holds a few counts of this clonotype. The size of this beta chain means little, since it is a stray read in a library made for alpha chains. J is TRBJ1-2 and V is TRBV20-1; D not resolved. Germline values: CDR1 DFQATT, CDR2 SNEGSKA (reference sequence). The CDR3 spans 8 residues. The ends were cut back, 8 bases at V and 4 bases at J, with 2 bases in the middle. The CDR3 nucleotides are TGCAGTTCCTATGGCTACACCTTC. Translated: CSSYGYTF.

With respect to this clonotype: The library was built for alpha chains, so this beta chain is an off-target read and its size means little. This sequence joins TRBV7-9 and TRBJ1-1; D is perhaps TRBD1 (6 bases). The CDR3 contains 15 residues. Looked up from germline, CDR1 is SEHNR and CDR2 is FQNEAQ (reference sequence). The V and J ends lost 5 bases and 4 bases respectively, with 17 bases between them. CDR3: CASSVFTRGFTEAFF. Here the CDR3 DNA reads TGTGCCAGCAGCGTTTTTACCAGGGGTTTCACTGAAGCTTTCTTT. The full variable domain, rest sourced from reference TRBV7-9 and TRBJ1-1, is DTGVSQNPRHKITKRGQNVTFRCDPISEHNRLYWYRQTLGQGPEFLTYFQNEAQLEKSRLLSDRFSAERPKGSFSTLEIQRTEQGDSAMYLCASSVFTRGFTEAFFGQGTRLTVV.

Note on this clonotype: This beta chain was picked up by a library intended for alpha chains and is off target, so its count carries little meaning. This chain uses TRBV6-1 with TRBJ1-5, with a tentative D call TRBD1 (5 bases). This CDR3 has 14 residues. Germline CDR1 and CDR2: MNHNS and SASEGT. V was cut by 8 bases and J by 2 bases, with 13 bases left in between. DNA of the CDR3: TGTGCCAGCGGGGTCGGGGGGGGCAATCAGCCCCAGCATTTT. Amino acid sequence: CASGVGGGNQPQHF.

A remark on this clonotype: This beta chain is a stray sequence in a library constructed for alpha chains; its clone size is not meaningful. J is TRBJ1-2 and V is TRBV5-4; possible D gene TRBD1, 6 bases. Germline lookup yields CDR1 SGHNT and CDR2 YYREEE (reference sequence). The CDR3 spans 16 residues. V dropped 5 bases and J dropped 2 bases, with 19 bases sitting between them. CDR3 DNA: TGTGCCAGCAGGGAAGGTCTGCGCGGGGGCAACTATGGCTACACCTTC. Protein sequence: CASREGLRGGNYGYTF.

This clonotype is judged large (0.1 to 1%). This beta chain came through as a stray read in a library set up for alpha chains, and its size says little. The chain joins TRBV28 to TRBJ2-1; 11 nucleotides match TRBD2. The length of the CDR3 is 16 residues. CDR1 is MDHEN and CDR2 is SYDVKM in the germline V gene. With V trimmed by 5 bases and J by 4 bases, 7 bases remained unmatched. Written as DNA, the CDR3 is TGTGCCAGCAGTGGGACTAGCGGAGGGGTATACAATGAGCAGTTCTTC. Its protein is CASSGTSGGVYNEQFF.

The table lists this clonotype with a count of one. This beta chain slipped into a library made for alpha chains as a stray read, so its size is not meaningful. V and J are TRBV28 and TRBJ1-1; the match to TRBD1 covers 7 bases. Germline V gene data show CDR1 as MDHEN and CDR2 as SYDVKM. The ends lost 3 bases at V and 3 bases at J; junction bases unmatched: 1. The CDR3 is made up of 13 amino acids. CDR3 DNA: TGTGCCAGCAGTTTTGACAGGGACACTGAAGCTTTCTTT. Protein: CASSFDRDTEAFF.

Remarks on this clonotype: This beta chain is an off-target read within a library intended for alpha chains, so its frequency means little. The rearrangement uses TRBV18 and TRBJ2-5; D is ambiguous. CDR1 is KGHSH and CDR2 is LQKENI in the germline V gene. The V end lost 4 bases, the J end lost 4 bases, and 4 bases lay between the germline ends. The CDR3 has 11 amino acids. This CDR3 is CASSQRETQYF. Here the CDR3 DNA reads TGTGCCAGCTCACAGCGAGAGACCCAGTACTTC.

On this clonotype itself: This beta chain turned up in a library designed for alpha chains; as an off-target read, its abundance says little. The genes are TRBV20-1 and TRBJ2-4; tentatively, D is TRBD1 (6 bases). The germline gives CDR1 DFQATT, CDR2 SNEGSKA (reference sequence). The CDR3 length is 11 residues. V dropped 7 bases and J dropped 9 bases, with 13 bases sitting between them. CDR3 amino acids: CSGTAGSIQYF. In DNA, the CDR3 is TGCAGTGGGACAGCCGGCAGCATTCAGTACTTC.

This clonotype has only a few counts. This beta chain turned up in a library designed for alpha chains; as an off-target read, its abundance says little. V usage is TRBV7-9 and J usage is TRBJ2-7, with TRBD1 identical over 9 bases. This CDR3 comprises 15 residues. Germline-derived CDR1 and CDR2 are SEHNR and FQNEAQ (reference sequence). The V segment lost 3 bases and the J segment 4 bases; nucleotides outside the gene matches: 7. CDR3 residues: CASSLLGTGTYEQYF. For the CDR3, the DNA is TGTGCCAGCAGCTTGTTGGGGACAGGGACATACGAGCAGTACTTC. Using reference TRBV7-9 and TRBJ2-7 for the parts outside the CDR3, the full variable domain is DTGVSQNPRHKITKRGQNVTFRCDPISEHNRLYWYRQTLGQGPEFLTYFQNEAQLEKSRLLSDRFSAERPKGSFSTLEIQRTEQGDSAMYLCASSLLGTGTYEQYFGPGTRLTVT.

Details on this clonotype: Little can be read into the size of this beta chain, an off-target read in a library designed for alpha chains. The chain joins TRBV7-6 to TRBJ2-3; TRBD2 matches 9 bases. From germline, CDR1 is SGHVS and CDR2 FNYEAQ. The CDR3 is 17 residues long. V lost 2 bases, J lost 1 base, and 7 bases stayed unmatched. CDR3 nucleotide sequence: TGTGCCAGCAGCTTACGCCTAGTAGCGGGGGGCACAGATACGCAGTATTTT. Its protein is CASSLRLVAGGTDTQYF. The variable domain in full, completed from reference TRBV7-6 and TRBJ2-3, reads GAGVSQSPRYKVTKRGQDVALRCDPISGHVSLYWYRQALGQGPEFLTYFNYEAQQDKSGLPNDRFSAERPEGSISTLTIQRTEQRDSAMYRCASSLRLVAGGTDTQYFGPGTRLTVL.

A note on this clonotype: This beta chain is off target for a library built for alpha chains, so its abundance means little. The chain has TRBV7-3 and TRBJ1-6; a possible D gene is TRBD1 (5 bases). V lost 1 base and J 7 bases, leaving 8 bases between the germline ends. The CDR3 extends over 14 amino acids. In germline, CDR1 is SGHTA, CDR2 FQGTGA. The chain's CDR3 is CASSLKGRNSPLHF. As DNA, the CDR3 is TGTGCCAGCAGCTTAAAGGGGCGGAATTCACCCCTCCACTTT.

Notes on this clonotype: Being off target in a library aimed at alpha chains, this beta chain has a size of little meaning. The J gene is TRBJ1-6, the V gene TRBV6-5; D is possibly TRBD1 (5 bases). The germline V gene encodes CDR1 MNHEY and CDR2 SVGAGI. V was pared by 0 bases and J by 10 bases, with 13 bases between. This CDR3 spans 15 amino acids. The CDR3 protein is CASSYSTRVGSPLHF. The CDR3 DNA sequence: TGTGCCAGCAGTTACTCGACCAGGGTAGGGTCACCCCTCCACTTT.

This clonotype is medium-sized by share. This beta chain turned up in a library designed for alpha chains; as an off-target read, its abundance says little. This chain uses TRBV7-9 with TRBJ2-2; the D gene could be TRBD1 or TRBD2 (5 bases each). CDR1 is SEHNR, CDR2 FQNEAQ, per germline (reference sequence). Trimming left V 3 bases short and J 2 bases short, with 10 bases between. This CDR3 contains 15 residues. The CDR3 is CASSFTGLNTGELFF. The CDR3 nucleotides read TGTGCCAGCAGCTTTACGGGGCTAAACACCGGGGAGCTGTTTTTT. Supplemented by reference TRBV7-9 and TRBJ2-2, the full variable domain reads DTGVSQNPRHKITKRGQNVTFRCDPISEHNRLYWYRQTLGQGPEFLTYFQNEAQLEKSRLLSDRFSAERPKGSFSTLEIQRTEQGDSAMYLCASSFTGLNTGELFFGEGSRLTVL.

About this clonotype: This beta chain came through as a stray read in a library set up for alpha chains, and its size says little. V gene TRBV24-1 combines with J gene TRBJ2-5, with D possibly TRBD2 on 5 matching bases. V was trimmed by 5 bases and J by 0 bases, leaving 9 bases between them. The CDR3 length is 14 residues. Germline assignment: CDR1 KGHDR and CDR2 SFDVKD. The CDR3 sequence is CATSATRDQETQYF. In DNA form, the CDR3 reads TGTGCCACCAGTGCGACGCGGGACCAAGAGACCCAGTACTTC.

For this clonotype: The library was built for alpha chains, so this beta chain is an off-target read and its size means little. This chain joins TRBV7-9 and TRBJ1-1; D gene unclear. The CDR3 covers 14 residues. Trimming cost V 5 bases and J 2 bases, with 12 bases left between them. The V gene's germline CDR1 is SEHNR and CDR2 FQNEAQ (reference sequence). The CDR3 sequence: CASSPPGSNTEAFF. Here the CDR3 DNA reads TGTGCCAGCAGCCCTCCGGGCAGTAACACTGAAGCTTTCTTT.

As to this clonotype: This beta chain is an unintended read in a library built for alpha chains; its size means little. The chain joins TRBV6-5 to TRBJ2-1; D is tentatively TRBD1 or TRBD2 (6 bases each). The CDR3 length is 13 residues. Germline lookup yields CDR1 MNHEY and CDR2 SVGAGI. The V gene lost 3 bases and the J gene lost 8 bases, with 11 bases spanning the gap. DNA of the CDR3: TGTGCCAGCAGTTATTTAGGGGGGTATGAGCAGTTCTTC. Amino acid sequence: CASSYLGGYEQFF.

About this clonotype: Because this beta chain is a stray read in a library intended to capture alpha chains, its abundance should not be given much weight. This chain links TRBV12-3 or TRBV12-4 with TRBJ2-5; a possible D gene is TRBD2 (6 bases). The CDR3 consists of 14 residues. V was pared by 3 bases and J by 4 bases, with 12 bases between. This CDR3 reads CASSFRVEGETQYF. The CDR3 DNA reads as TGTGCCAGCAGTTTTCGGGTGGAGGGAGAGACCCAGTACTTC.

This clonotype has a handful of counts. For a library built for alpha chains, this beta chain is a stray read; little rests on its size. This chain uses TRBV29-1 with TRBJ1-4; D unresolved. Germline loops: CDR1 SQVTM, CDR2 ANQGSEA. This CDR3 has 13 amino acids. Trimming removed 3 bases from V and 7 bases from J, with 12 bases in between. CDR3 amino acids: CSVETVGGEKLFF. The CDR3 DNA reads TGCAGCGTTGAGACGGTGGGAGGTGAAAAACTGTTTTTT. Filled out from reference TRBV29-1 and TRBJ1-4, the complete variable domain reads SAVISQKPSRDICQRGTSLTIQCQVDSQVTMMFWYRQQPGQSLTLIATANQGSEATYESGFVIDKFPISRPNLTFSTLTVSNMSPEDSSIYLCSVETVGGEKLFFGSGTQLSVL.

About this clonotype itself: This beta chain slipped into a library made for alpha chains as a stray read, so its size is not meaningful. The J gene is TRBJ1-5, the V gene TRBV4-3; D not resolved. Germline V CDR1 and CDR2: LGHNA, YSLEER. V was clipped by 0 bases and J by 9 bases, with 18 bases between them. This CDR3 is built from 16 residues. CDR3 amino acids: CASSQDPWTGSGPQHF. The DNA of the CDR3 is TGCGCCAGCAGCCAAGATCCTTGGACGGGGTCGGGGCCCCAGCATTTT.

This clonotype was detected only a few times. The library was built for alpha chains, so this beta chain is an off-target read and its size means little. The chain combines TRBV10-3 with TRBJ2-4; D unresolved. Trimming took off 3 bases at V and 6 bases at J, with 3 bases between the two ends. CDR3 length equals 11 residues. From germline, CDR1 is ENHRY and CDR2 SYGVKD. The CDR3 spells CAISERNIQYF. The CDR3 DNA follows: TGTGCCATCAGTGAAAGAAACATTCAGTACTTC.

This clonotype was seen only a few times. Being off target in a library aimed at alpha chains, this beta chain has a size of little meaning. The V gene is TRBV12-3 or TRBV12-4, the J gene TRBJ1-6, with TRBD1 matching over 11 bases. There are 15 residues in the CDR3. With 6 bases clipped from V and 3 bases from J, the junction kept 1 base outside the gene matches. The CDR3 DNA reads TGTGCCAGCAGGGGGACAGGGGGCTATAATTCACCCCTCCACTTT. It is translated as CASRGTGGYNSPLHF.

This clonotype came up a few times. The library was prepared for alpha chains; this beta chain is a stray read, so its frequency means little. This chain connects TRBV7-6 to TRBJ2-5, with 8 bases aligning to TRBD2. Per germline, CDR1 SGHVS and CDR2 FNYEAQ. V lost 4 bases and J lost 4; bases outside the gene matches: 14. This CDR3 has 17 amino acids. CDR3: CASSSRRGLGGVETQYF. The CDR3 bases are TGTGCCAGCAGCTCCCGAAGGGGACTAGGAGGCGTAGAGACCCAGTACTTC. The variable domain in full, with the rest retrieved from reference TRBV7-6 and TRBJ2-5, is GAGVSQSPRYKVTKRGQDVALRCDPISGHVSLYWYRQALGQGPEFLTYFNYEAQQDKSGLPNDRFSAERPEGSISTLTIQRTEQRDSAMYRCASSSRRGLGGVETQYFGPGTRLLVL.

Regarding this clonotype: This beta chain is an unintended read in a library built for alpha chains; its size means little. V gene TRBV27 combines with J gene TRBJ1-6; 9 bases match TRBD1. This CDR3 is built from 16 residues. CDR1 is MNHEY and CDR2 is SMNVEV in the germline V gene (reference sequence). The V gene end was trimmed by 3 bases and the J gene end by 13 bases; junction bases not matched to a gene: 13. CDR3: CASSFYPGQGLSPLHF. The CDR3 DNA reads TGTGCCAGCAGTTTTTACCCGGGACAGGGCCTCTCTCCCCTCCACTTT.